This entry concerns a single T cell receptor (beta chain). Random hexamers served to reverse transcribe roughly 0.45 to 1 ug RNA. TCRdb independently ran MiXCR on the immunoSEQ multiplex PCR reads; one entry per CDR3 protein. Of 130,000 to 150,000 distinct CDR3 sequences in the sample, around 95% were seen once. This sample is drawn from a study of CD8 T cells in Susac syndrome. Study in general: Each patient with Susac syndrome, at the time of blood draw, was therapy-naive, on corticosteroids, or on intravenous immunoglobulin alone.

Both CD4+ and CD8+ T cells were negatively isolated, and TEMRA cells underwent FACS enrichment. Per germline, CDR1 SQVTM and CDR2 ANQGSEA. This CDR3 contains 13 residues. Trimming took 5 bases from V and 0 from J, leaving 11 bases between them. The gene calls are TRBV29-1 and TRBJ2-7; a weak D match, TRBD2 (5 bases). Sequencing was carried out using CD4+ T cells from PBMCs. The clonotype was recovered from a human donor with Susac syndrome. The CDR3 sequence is CSVSGLYSYEQYF. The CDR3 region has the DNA TGCAGCGTTTCGGGATTATACTCCTACGAGCAGTACTTC.